One and the same sample provided the 19 T cell receptor beta chains below, sequenced in a study of blood T cell repertoires in COVID-19. Sequencing was performed with immunoSEQ multiplex PCR; in TCRdb, only in-frame clones are kept and a portion is missing. The data hold 45,000 to 60,000 clones, with 75% to 85% observed a single time. Input material: peripheral blood. The receptor set was obtained from a human donor with acute or convalescent COVID-19. The donor label of this sample is uncertain.

The chain is built from TRBV19 and TRBJ2-1, with 10 nucleotides matching TRBD2. Trimming at V came to 1 base and at J to 5 bases, leaving 11 bases not matched to a gene. Germline V CDR1 and CDR2: LNHDA, SQIVND (reference sequence). This CDR3 has 18 residues. CDR3 region: CASSIGPSRTSGNNEQFF. The CDR3 bases are TGTGCCAGTAGTATAGGGCCGAGCCGGACTAGCGGTAACAATGAGCAGTTCTTC.

The chain uses TRBV11-3 and TRBJ2-7; perhaps TRBD2 as D (6 bases). Trimming took off 10 bases at V and 0 bases at J, with 13 bases between the two ends. Germline CDR1 SGHNT, CDR2 YENEEA. This CDR3 is 13 amino acids long. CDR3 amino acids: CATSLEGSYEQYF. The CDR3 coding sequence is TGTGCCACCTCGTTGGAGGGCTCCTACGAGCAGTACTTC.

The rearrangement joins TRBV7-9 to TRBJ2-1; D is undetermined. Germline CDR1 is SEHNR and CDR2 is FQNEAQ (reference sequence). The CDR3 length is 16 residues. V lost 1 base, J lost 0 bases, and 10 bases lay in between. The CDR3 DNA reads as TGTGCCAGCAGCTTAGGAAGGTGGAGCTCCTACAATGAGCAGTTCTTC. It is translated as CASSLGRWSSYNEQFF. Full variable domain (rest looked up from reference TRBV7-9 and TRBJ2-1): DTGVSQNPRHKITKRGQNVTFRCDPISEHNRLYWYRQTLGQGPEFLTYFQNEAQLEKSRLLSDRFSAERPKGSFSTLEIQRTEQGDSAMYLCASSLGRWSSYNEQFFGPGTRLTVL.

The V and J genes are TRBV5-1 and TRBJ2-3; 8 bases map to TRBD2. CDR1 and CDR2 from the germline V gene are SGHRS and YFSETQ. CDR3 length: 16 amino acids. The V and J ends lost 0 bases and 2 bases, in that order; junction bases with no gene match: 5. The CDR3 nucleotides are TGCGCCAGCAGCTTGGGGCCTAGCGGGTTCACAGATACGCAGTATTTT. Translating gives CASSLGPSGFTDTQYF.

Turning to this clone: Compared with germline, one end of the junction differs, possibly owing to a read error. V is TRBV4-1 and J is TRBJ1-3; D is unclear. CDR3 length: 15 amino acids. Germline V gene sequence: CDR1 MGHRA, CDR2 YSYEKL. CDR3 coding DNA: TGCGCCAGCAGTCAAGGAGCCATCTCTGGAAACACCATATATTTT. This sequence encodes CASSQGAISGNTIYF.

The CDR3 sequence: CASSIVQVSGRGQPQHF. The CDR3 region has the DNA TGTGCCAGTAGTATAGTTCAAGTGTCCGGGAGAGGGCAGCCCCAGCATTTT. The chain recombines TRBV19 with TRBJ1-5; no definite D call. The V and J ends lost 1 base and 7 bases respectively, with 20 bases between them. This CDR3 region has 17 residues. Germline V lookup: CDR1 LNHDA, CDR2 SQIVND (reference sequence).

The chain is built from TRBV6-2 or TRBV6-3 and TRBJ2-7; D remains ambiguous. CDR3 length: 10 amino acids. V lost 6 bases and J lost 9, with 9 bases in between. Germline CDR1 is MNHEY and CDR2 is SVGEGT. The CDR3 DNA follows: TGTGCCAGCAGCCACACCTTGCAGTACTTC. Encoded protein: CASSHTLQYF.

The V call is TRBV7-9, the J call TRBJ1-5, with D unresolved. The V end was cut by 5 bases, the J end by 0 bases, with 8 bases between. The CDR3 runs to 14 residues. Germline V gene sequence: CDR1 SEHNR, CDR2 FQNEAQ (reference sequence). DNA for the CDR3: TGTGCCAGCAGCCATGCGGATAGCAATCAGCCCCAGCATTTT. Translating gives CASSHADSNQPQHF.

Only one count was recorded for this clone. The chain employs TRBV5-6 and TRBJ1-4; D is uncertain. Trimming stripped 4 bases from V and 7 bases from J, with 11 bases between. Germline loops: CDR1 SGHDT, CDR2 YYEEEE. CDR3 length equals 13 residues. The CDR3 sequence: CASSEDFGEKLFF. The DNA for the CDR3 is TGTGCCAGCAGCGAGGACTTTGGTGAAAAACTGTTTTTT.

This clone appeared a single time. The chain has TRBV5-4 and TRBJ1-2; tentatively, D is TRBD1 (6 bases). Germline CDR1 and CDR2: SGHNT and YYREEE (reference sequence). V was cut by 4 bases and J by 2 bases, with 12 bases left in between. This CDR3 has 14 residues. CDR3 DNA: TGTGCCAGCAGCGAAAAGACAGGCAACTATGGCTACACCTTC. Amino acids: CASSEKTGNYGYTF.

The chain links TRBV4-1 to TRBJ2-5; maybe TRBD1 (6 bases). Deletions cut 5 bases from V and 5 bases from J, with 15 bases between. The CDR3 length is 14 residues. The germline gives CDR1 MGHRA, CDR2 YSYEKL. The CDR3 here is CASSMGAQGETQYF. The CDR3 bases are TGCGCCAGCAGCATGGGGGCCCAGGGGGAGACCCAGTACTTC.

This chain's CDR3 is CASSPPAAHEQFF. CDR3 DNA sequence: TGTGCCAGCTCACCACCCGCGGCGCATGAGCAGTTCTTC. This chain links TRBV18 with TRBJ2-1; D call uncertain. This CDR3 comprises 13 residues. CDR1 is KGHSH and CDR2 is LQKENI in the germline V gene. V was shortened by 0 bases and J by 8 bases, with 8 bases between the two germline ends.

The rearrangement joins TRBV2 to TRBJ2-1; TRBD2 matches 12 bases. The CDR3 is 16 amino acids. Trimming at V came to 8 bases and at J to 10 bases, leaving 15 bases not matched to a gene. CDR1 is SNHLY, CDR2 FYNNEI, per germline. This CDR3 reads CASGIDLAGGPREQFF. DNA for the CDR3: TGTGCCAGCGGGATAGATCTAGCGGGAGGGCCTAGGGAGCAGTTCTTC.

This sequence joins TRBV7-8 and TRBJ2-1; TRBD2 matches 7 bases. J was trimmed by 3 bases and V by 2 bases; bases with no gene match: 4. This CDR3 spans 15 amino acids. CDR1 is SGHVS, CDR2 FQNEAQ, per germline. The DNA for the CDR3 is TGTGCCAGCAGCTTATCAAGCGGGAACTACAATGAGCAGTTCTTC. Its protein is CASSLSSGNYNEQFF.

This sequence joins TRBV5-6 and TRBJ1-1; D possibly corresponds to TRBD1 (5 bases). The V gene's germline CDR1 is SGHDT and CDR2 YYEEEE. Trimming shortened V by 4 bases and J by 2 bases, and 12 bases separated the two germline ends. The CDR3 is made up of 14 amino acids. CDR3 residues: CASSKWGRNTEAFF. CDR3 nucleotide sequence: TGTGCCAGCAGCAAATGGGGCAGAAACACTGAAGCTTTCTTT.

This clone was recorded a few times. CDR3 loop: CASSSLRAGGVDTQYF. The CDR3 DNA reads as TGTGCCAGCAGCTCCCTTAGGGCGGGAGGGGTCGATACGCAGTATTTT. The chain uses TRBV7-9 and TRBJ2-3; 9 bases align to TRBD2. This CDR3 comprises 16 residues. CDR1 is SEHNR, CDR2 FQNEAQ, per germline (reference sequence). V dropped 4 bases and J dropped 6; count of bases not matched to a gene: 11. Drawing the rest from reference TRBV7-9 and TRBJ2-3, the complete variable domain is DTGVSQNPRHKITKRGQNVTFRCDPISEHNRLYWYRQTLGQGPEFLTYFQNEAQLEKSRLLSDRFSAERPKGSFSTLEIQRTEQGDSAMYLCASSSLRAGGVDTQYFGPGTRLTVL.

The chain carries TRBV7-9 and TRBJ2-3, with a possible D match to TRBD2 (5 bases). This CDR3 region has 11 residues. Germline V CDR1 and CDR2: SEHNR, FQNEAQ (reference sequence). V was trimmed by 0 bases and J by 13 bases, leaving 8 bases between them. CDR3: CASSLASEEYF. CDR3 bases: TGTGCCAGCAGCTTAGCTAGCGAGGAGTATTTT.

The chain recombines TRBV30 with TRBJ2-7; 8 bases are shared with TRBD1. The CDR3 is 14 amino acids. Germline CDR1 and CDR2: GTSNPN and SVGIG (reference sequence). V was pared by 5 bases and J by 2 bases, with 8 bases of the junction left unmatched. The CDR3 coding sequence is TGTGCCTGGGCTCGACAGGGGATAACCTACGAGCAGTACTTC. It codes for CAWARQGITYEQYF.

This clone has only one observation. The chain combines TRBV6-6 with TRBJ2-1; TRBD2 matches at 8 bases. Germline CDR1 and CDR2: MNHNY and SVGAGI (reference sequence). V lost 5 bases, J lost 2 bases, and 8 bases stayed unmatched. The length of the CDR3 is 16 residues. The CDR3 nucleotides are TGTGCCAGCAGTCACAGCAGCGGGAGAGCCTACAATGAGCAGTTCTTC. It encodes CASSHSSGRAYNEQFF.